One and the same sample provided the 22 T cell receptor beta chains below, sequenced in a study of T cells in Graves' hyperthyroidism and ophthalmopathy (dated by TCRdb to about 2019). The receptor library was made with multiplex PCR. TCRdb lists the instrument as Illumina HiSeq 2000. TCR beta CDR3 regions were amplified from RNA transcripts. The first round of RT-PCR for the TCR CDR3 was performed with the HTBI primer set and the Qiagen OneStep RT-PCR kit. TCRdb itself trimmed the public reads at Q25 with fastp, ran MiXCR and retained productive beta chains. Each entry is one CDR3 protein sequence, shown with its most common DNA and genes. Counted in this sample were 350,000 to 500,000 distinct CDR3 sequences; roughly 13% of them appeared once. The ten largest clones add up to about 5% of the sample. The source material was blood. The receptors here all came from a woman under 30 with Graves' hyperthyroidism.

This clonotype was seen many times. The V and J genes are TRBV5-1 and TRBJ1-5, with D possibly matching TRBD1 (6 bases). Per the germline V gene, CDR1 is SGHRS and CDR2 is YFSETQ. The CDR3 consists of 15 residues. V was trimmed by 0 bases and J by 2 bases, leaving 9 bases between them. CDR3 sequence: CASSLGPGGNQPQHF. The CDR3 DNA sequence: TGCGCCAGCAGCTTGGGTCCAGGGGGCAATCAGCCCCAGCATTTT.

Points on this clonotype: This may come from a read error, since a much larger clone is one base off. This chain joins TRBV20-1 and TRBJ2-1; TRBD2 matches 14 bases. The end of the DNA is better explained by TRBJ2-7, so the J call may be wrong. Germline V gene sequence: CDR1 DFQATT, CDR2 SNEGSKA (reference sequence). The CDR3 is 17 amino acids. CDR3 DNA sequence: TGCAGTGCTAGAGATCCTCACGGGACTAGCGGGAGCAATGAGCAGTACTTC. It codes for CSARDPHGTSGSNEQYF.

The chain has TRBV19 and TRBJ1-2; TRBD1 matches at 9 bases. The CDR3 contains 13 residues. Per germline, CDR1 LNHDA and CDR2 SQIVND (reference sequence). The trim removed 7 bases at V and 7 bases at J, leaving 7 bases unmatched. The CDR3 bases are TGTGCCAGTACCCCCGGGACAGGGTCTGGCTACACCTTC. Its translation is CASTPGTGSGYTF.

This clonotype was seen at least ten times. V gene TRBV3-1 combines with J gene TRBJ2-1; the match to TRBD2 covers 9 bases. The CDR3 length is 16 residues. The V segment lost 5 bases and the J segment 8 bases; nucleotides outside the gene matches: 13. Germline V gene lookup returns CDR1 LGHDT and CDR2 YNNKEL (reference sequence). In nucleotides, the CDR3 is TGTGCCAGCAGCGAGCCGAGCGGGAGGTATTTGGATGAGCAGTTCTTC. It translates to CASSEPSGRYLDEQFF.

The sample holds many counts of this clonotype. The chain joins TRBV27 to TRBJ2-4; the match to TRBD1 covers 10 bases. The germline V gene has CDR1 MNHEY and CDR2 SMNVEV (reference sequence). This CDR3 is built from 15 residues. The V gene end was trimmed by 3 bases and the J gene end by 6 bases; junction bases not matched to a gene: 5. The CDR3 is CASSLTGGSGNIQYF. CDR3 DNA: TGTGCCAGCAGTTTGACAGGGGGCAGTGGAAACATTCAGTACTTC.

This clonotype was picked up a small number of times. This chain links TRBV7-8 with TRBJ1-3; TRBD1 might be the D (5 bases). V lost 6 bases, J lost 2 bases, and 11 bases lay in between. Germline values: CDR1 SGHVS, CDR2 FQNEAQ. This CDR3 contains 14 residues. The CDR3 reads CASSSGTAGNTIYF. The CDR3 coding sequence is TGTGCCAGCAGTTCCGGGACGGCTGGAAACACCATATATTTT.

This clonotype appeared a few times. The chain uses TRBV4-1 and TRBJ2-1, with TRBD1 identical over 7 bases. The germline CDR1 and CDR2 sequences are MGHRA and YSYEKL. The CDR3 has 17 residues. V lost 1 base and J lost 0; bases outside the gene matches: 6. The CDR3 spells CASSQGQGRYSYNEQFF. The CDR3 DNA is TGCGCCAGCAGCCAAGGACAGGGTCGGTACTCCTACAATGAGCAGTTCTTC.

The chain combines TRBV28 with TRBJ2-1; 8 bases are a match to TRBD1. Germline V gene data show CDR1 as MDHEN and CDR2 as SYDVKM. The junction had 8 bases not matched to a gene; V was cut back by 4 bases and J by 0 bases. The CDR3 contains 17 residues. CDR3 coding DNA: TGTGCCAGCAGTTATCAAGGGACAGGCGGCTCCTACAATGAGCAGTTCTTC. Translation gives CASSYQGTGGSYNEQFF. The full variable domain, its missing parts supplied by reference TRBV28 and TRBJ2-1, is DVKVTQSSRYLVKRTGEKVFLECVQDMDHENMFWYRQDPGLGLRLIYFSYDVKMKEKGDIPEGYSVSREKKERFSLILESASTNQTSMYLCASSYQGTGGSYNEQFFGPGTRLTVL.

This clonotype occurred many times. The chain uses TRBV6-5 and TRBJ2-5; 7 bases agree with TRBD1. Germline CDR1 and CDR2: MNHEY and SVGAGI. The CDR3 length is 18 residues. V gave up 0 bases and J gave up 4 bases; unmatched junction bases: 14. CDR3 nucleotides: TGTGCCAGCAGTTACTCGACGGTAGGGGGCGCGGTCGGAGAGACCCAGTACTTC. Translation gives CASSYSTVGGAVGETQYF.

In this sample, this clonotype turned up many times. In DNA, the CDR3 is TGTGCCAGCAAAGGCTCCACCACAGATACGCAGTATTTT. It yields the protein CASKGSTTDTQYF. The chain couples TRBV3-1 to TRBJ2-3; D is unclear. This CDR3 is built from 13 residues. Trimming took off 7 bases at V and 2 bases at J, with 10 bases between the two ends. Germline V lookup: CDR1 LGHDT, CDR2 YNNKEL (reference sequence).

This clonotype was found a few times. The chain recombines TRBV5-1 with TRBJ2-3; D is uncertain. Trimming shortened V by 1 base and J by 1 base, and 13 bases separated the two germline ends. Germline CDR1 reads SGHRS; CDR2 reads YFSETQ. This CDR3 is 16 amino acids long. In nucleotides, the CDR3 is TGCGCCAGCAGCTTGCAACCCGACAAGGGCACAGATACGCAGTATTTT. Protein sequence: CASSLQPDKGTDTQYF. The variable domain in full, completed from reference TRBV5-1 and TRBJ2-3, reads KAGVTQTPRYLIKTRGQQVTLSCSPISGHRSVSWYQQTPGQGLQFLFEYFSETQRNKGNFPGRFSGRQFSNSRSEMNVSTLELGDSALYLCASSLQPDKGTDTQYFGPGTRLTVL.

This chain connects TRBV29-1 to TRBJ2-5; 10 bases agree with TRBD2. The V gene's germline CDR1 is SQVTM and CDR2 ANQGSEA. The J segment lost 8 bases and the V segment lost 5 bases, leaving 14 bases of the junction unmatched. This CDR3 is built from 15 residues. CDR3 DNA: TGCAGCGTTAGGCTAGCGGGAGCATCTACAGGAACCCAGTACTTC. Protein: CSVRLAGASTGTQYF.

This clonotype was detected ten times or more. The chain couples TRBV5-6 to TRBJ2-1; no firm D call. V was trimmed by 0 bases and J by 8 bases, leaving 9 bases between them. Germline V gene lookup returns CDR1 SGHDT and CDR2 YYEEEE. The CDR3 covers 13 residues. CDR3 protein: CASSLAVVDEQFF. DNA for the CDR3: TGTGCCAGCAGCTTGGCCGTCGTGGATGAGCAGTTCTTC.

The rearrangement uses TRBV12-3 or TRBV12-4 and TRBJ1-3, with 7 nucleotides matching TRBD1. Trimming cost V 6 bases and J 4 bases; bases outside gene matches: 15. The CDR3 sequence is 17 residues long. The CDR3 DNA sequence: TGTGCCAGCAGCGCGAGGCCCCGGGACAGAGCCGGAAACACCATATATTTT. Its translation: CASSARPRDRAGNTIYF.

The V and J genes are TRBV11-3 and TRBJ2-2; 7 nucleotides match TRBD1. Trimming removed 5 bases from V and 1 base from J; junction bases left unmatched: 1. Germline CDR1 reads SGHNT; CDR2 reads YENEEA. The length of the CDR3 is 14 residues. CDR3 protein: CASSGDRNTGELFF. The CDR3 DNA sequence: TGTGCCAGCAGCGGGGACAGGAACACCGGGGAGCTGTTTTTT.

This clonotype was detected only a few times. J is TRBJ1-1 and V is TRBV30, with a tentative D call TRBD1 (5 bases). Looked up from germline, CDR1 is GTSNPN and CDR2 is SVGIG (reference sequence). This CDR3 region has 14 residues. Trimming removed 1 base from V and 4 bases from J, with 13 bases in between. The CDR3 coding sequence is TGTGCCTGGAGTGCCCCGGGGGGGTTCACTGAAGCTTTCTTT. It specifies CAWSAPGGFTEAFF.

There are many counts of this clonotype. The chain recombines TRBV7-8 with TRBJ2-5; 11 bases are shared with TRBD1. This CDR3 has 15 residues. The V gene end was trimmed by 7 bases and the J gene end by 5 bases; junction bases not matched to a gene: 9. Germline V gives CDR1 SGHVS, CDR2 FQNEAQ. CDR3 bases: TGTGCCAGCACCGAACGGACAGGGGGCTGGGAGACCCAGTACTTC. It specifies CASTERTGGWETQYF.

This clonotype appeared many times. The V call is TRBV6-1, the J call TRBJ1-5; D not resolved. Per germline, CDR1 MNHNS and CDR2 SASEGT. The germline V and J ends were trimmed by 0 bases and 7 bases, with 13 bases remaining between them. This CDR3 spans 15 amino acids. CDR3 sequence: CASSEAAGFGQPQHF. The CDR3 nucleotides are TGTGCCAGCAGTGAAGCGGCGGGCTTCGGACAGCCCCAGCATTTT.

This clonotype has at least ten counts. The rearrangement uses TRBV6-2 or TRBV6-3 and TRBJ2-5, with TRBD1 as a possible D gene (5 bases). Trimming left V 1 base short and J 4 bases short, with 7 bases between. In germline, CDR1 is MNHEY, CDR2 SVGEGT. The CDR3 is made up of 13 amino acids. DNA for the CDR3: TGTGCCAGCAGTTACTTCCAGGGAGAGACCCAGTACTTC. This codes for CASSYFQGETQYF.

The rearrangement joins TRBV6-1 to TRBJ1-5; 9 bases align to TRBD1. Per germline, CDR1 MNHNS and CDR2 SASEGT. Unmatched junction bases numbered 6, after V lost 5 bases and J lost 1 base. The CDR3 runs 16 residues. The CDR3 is CASSRTGQGSNQPQHF. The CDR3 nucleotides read TGTGCCAGCAGTAGAACCGGACAGGGGAGCAATCAGCCCCAGCATTTT.

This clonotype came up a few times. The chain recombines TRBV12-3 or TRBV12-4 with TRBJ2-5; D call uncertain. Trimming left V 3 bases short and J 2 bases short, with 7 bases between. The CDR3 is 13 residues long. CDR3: CASSLTQQETQYF. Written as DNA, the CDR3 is TGTGCCAGCAGTTTGACCCAGCAAGAGACCCAGTACTTC.

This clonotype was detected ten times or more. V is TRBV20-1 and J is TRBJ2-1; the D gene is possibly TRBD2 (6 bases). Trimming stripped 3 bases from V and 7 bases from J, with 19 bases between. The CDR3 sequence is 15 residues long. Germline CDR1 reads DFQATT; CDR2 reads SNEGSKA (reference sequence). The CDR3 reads CSASDMTRAGNEQFF. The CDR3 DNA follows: TGCAGTGCTAGCGACATGACTAGGGCCGGGAATGAGCAGTTCTTC.